Listed below are T cell receptor beta chains from one sample, sequenced in a study of molecular identifiers for immune sequencing clone quantification. Via MiXCR, TCRdb re-called the PCR reads, giving one row per CDR3 protein. Among just under 650,000 distinct CDR3 sequences listed, about 20% were seen once. Sequencing input: naive CD8+ T cells from blood, with Jurkat cell RNA spiked in. These receptors came from a human donor in good health. Some libraries in this study had Jurkat cell RNA spiked in. Both conserved end residues are part of each CDR3. D genes are given only for firm matches. Expanded clones are given a class, and other clones once, few, many or no size at all.

v_gene	abundance	d_gene	j_gene	CDR3nt	CDR3aa
TRBV7-9	few	TRBD1	TRBJ1-2	TGTGCCAGCAGCTTGGGCGGGACAGGGGAAGGCCCTAACTATGGCTACACCTTC	CASSLGGTGEGPNYGYTF
TRBV28	-	-	TRBJ1-5	TGTGCCAGCACCAAAAATGGGGGGGAGGCAGGCAATCAGCCCCAGCATTTT	CASTKNGGEAGNQPQHF
TRBV9	many	TRBD1	TRBJ2-3	TGTGCCAGCAGCTTGGACAGGGACGCAGATACGCAGTATTTT	CASSLDRDADTQYF
TRBV14	many	-	TRBJ2-7	TGTGCCAGCAGCCCTTACAGGGAGTACGAGCAGTACTTC	CASSPYREYEQYF
TRBV4-1	-	-	TRBJ1-1	TGCGCCAGCAGCTCCCGGGGGGGCGGGAACACTGAAGCTTTCTTT	CASSSRGGGNTEAFF
TRBV28	-	TRBD1	TRBJ1-5	TGTGCCAGCAGGGACAGGGTTTTTGATCAGCCCCAGCATTTT	CASRDRVFDQPQHF
TRBV5-4	many	-	TRBJ2-7	TGTGCCAGCAGCTTGGAACTAGCTACGTACGAGCAGTACTTC	CASSLELATYEQYF
TRBV11-2	-	TRBD2	TRBJ2-7	TGTGCCAGCAGCAATAGCGGGTCCTCCTACGAGCAGTACTTC	CASSNSGSSYEQYF
TRBV6-2/TRBV6-3	few	-	TRBJ2-7	TGTGCCAGCAGATCCCTGGGGGGACCCAACGAGCAGTACTTC	CASRSLGGPNEQYF
TRBV27	many	TRBD2	TRBJ2-3	TGTGCCAGCACCATAGCGGGAGGGCCCCCAGATACGCAGTATTTT	CASTIAGGPPDTQYF
TRBV20-1	-	-	TRBJ2-7	TGCAGTGTGGAGGGACCATACTACGGGCAGTACTTC	CSVEGPYYGQYF
TRBV19	-	TRBD1	TRBJ2-3	TGTGCCAGTCAGGGACAGGGGGCAGATACGCAGTATTTT	CASQGQGADTQYF
TRBV12-3/TRBV12-4	many	-	TRBJ1-6	TGTGCCAGCAGCCTGAGTGGGGGTTCACCCCTCCACTTT	CASSLSGGSPLHF
TRBV30	-	-	TRBJ2-2	TGTGCCTGGAGTCCGGGGAGCTTGAACACCGGGGAGCTGTTTTTT	CAWSPGSLNTGELFF
TRBV6-6	many	-	TRBJ1-5	TGTGCCAGCAGTTACAGGGGCGGTCAGCCCCAGCATTTT	CASSYRGGQPQHF
TRBV4-3	few	-	TRBJ2-7	TGCGCCAGCAGCCAAGATCCCCCTCTAGCTGGACCCTACGAGCAGTACTTC	CASSQDPPLAGPYEQYF
TRBV6-5	-	-	TRBJ1-1	TGTGCCAGCAATACCAGAGGGGTCACTGAAGCTTTCTTT	CASNTRGVTEAFF
TRBV30	many	-	TRBJ2-2	TGTGCCTGGAGCCACGGGACGAACACCGGGGAGCTGTTTTTT	CAWSHGTNTGELFF
TRBV6-2/TRBV6-3	many	TRBD1	TRBJ1-1	TGTGCCAGCAGTTACGCGGAGGACAGGGGGCATACTGAAGCTTTCTTT	CASSYAEDRGHTEAFF
TRBV20-1	once	TRBD2	TRBJ2-5	TGCAGTGCTAGAGATCCTTCTCTCTTTTCTGCGGGAGCGTTTCAAGAGACCCAGTACTTC	CSARDPSLFSAGAFQETQYF
TRBV4-3	few	-	TRBJ2-7	TGCGCCAGCAGCCAAGATGGGGCAGGGTTATACGAGCAGTACTTC	CASSQDGAGLYEQYF
TRBV15	-	-	TRBJ2-5	TGTGCCACCAGCAGAGTTAGAGGGGGGCTCGGGACCCAGTACTTC	CATSRVRGGLGTQYF
TRBV12-3/TRBV12-4	many	TRBD2	TRBJ2-6	TGTGCCAGCAGGACGGGGGGCTCTGGGGCCAACGTCCTGACTTTC	CASRTGGSGANVLTF
TRBV7-2	few	TRBD1	TRBJ1-5	TGTGCCAGCAGACCCGGACAGGGGGCAGGTCAGCCCCAGCATTTT	CASRPGQGAGQPQHF
TRBV30	few	-	TRBJ1-4	TGTGCCTGGAATTACGGGGCTGAAAAACTGTTTTTT	CAWNYGAEKLFF
TRBV19	many	TRBD2	TRBJ2-3	TGTGCCAGTAGTCCCCTGGGCGATAGCGGGGCTACAGATACGCAGTATTTT	CASSPLGDSGATDTQYF
TRBV7-9	many	-	TRBJ1-1	TGTGCCAGCAGAAACCGGGACGCTGGCATGAACACTGAAGCTTTCTTT	CASRNRDAGMNTEAFF
TRBV29-1	-	-	TRBJ1-1	TGCAGCGGGCTTGGGGGGGGGAGCACTGAAGCTTTCTTT	CSGLGGGSTEAFF
TRBV19	many	TRBD2	TRBJ2-1	TGTGCCAGTAGAACTAGCGCGTACTCCTACAATGAGCAGTTCTTC	CASRTSAYSYNEQFF
TRBV4-1	many	TRBD2	TRBJ2-1	TGCGCCAGCAGCCAAGAGGCTAGCGGGAGATATGAGCAGTTCTTC	CASSQEASGRYEQFF
TRBV5-1	many	TRBD1	TRBJ2-7	TGCGCCAGCAGCTGGGACAGCACCTCCTACGAGCAGTACTTC	CASSWDSTSYEQYF
TRBV30	-	TRBD1	TRBJ2-5	TGTGCCTGGAGCCGGGACAGCCAAGAGACCCAGTACTTC	CAWSRDSQETQYF
TRBV2	many	TRBD2	TRBJ2-5	TGTGCCAGCATCCTATTAGCGGGAGATCAAGAGACCCAGTACTTC	CASILLAGDQETQYF
TRBV6-2/TRBV6-3	many	-	TRBJ1-1	TGTGCCAGCAGTTACTTGGAAATAGAAACTGAAGCTTTCTTT	CASSYLEIETEAFF
TRBV6-5	many	-	TRBJ1-5	TGTGCCAGCAGTTTCGGGAGGGATAATCAGCCCCAGCATTTT	CASSFGRDNQPQHF
TRBV20-1	few	-	TRBJ2-7	TGCAGTGCTGGTGATGGGCTACAGGGTTCCTACGAGCAGTACTTC	CSAGDGLQGSYEQYF
TRBV6-2/TRBV6-3	many	-	TRBJ2-5	TGTGCCAGCAGTTACTCGATATTACACGTCGAGACCCAGTACTTC	CASSYSILHVETQYF
TRBV5-4	few	TRBD2	TRBJ2-2	TGTGCCAGCAGCTCATTAGCGGGGGGAACCACCGGGGAGCTGTTTTTT	CASSSLAGGTTGELFF
TRBV4-3	many	-	TRBJ1-1	TGCGCCAGCAGCCGCCGTTCCCAAAACACTGAAGCTTTCTTT	CASSRRSQNTEAFF
TRBV7-9	few	-	TRBJ2-7	TGTGCCAGCAGCTCAATCAGGGGCCCTGACGAGCAGTACTTC	CASSSIRGPDEQYF
TRBV28	many	-	TRBJ1-2	TGTGCCAGCAGTTCCGGCTACACCTTC	CASSSGYTF
TRBV30	many	TRBD2	TRBJ2-3	TGTGCCTGGAGTAGGCGGGAGATCACAGATACGCAGTATTTT	CAWSRREITDTQYF
TRBV25-1	few	-	TRBJ2-6	TGTGCCAGCAGTGAATATATCTCTGGGGCCAACGTCCTGACTTTC	CASSEYISGANVLTF
TRBV7-2	many	TRBD2	TRBJ2-3	TGTGCCAGCAGCTACGGACTAGCAGGGGATACGCAGTATTTT	CASSYGLAGDTQYF
TRBV27	many	TRBD2	TRBJ2-3	TGTGCCAGCAGTAGCGGGACCGACGGCACAGATACGCAGTATTTT	CASSSGTDGTDTQYF
TRBV4-3	few	TRBD1	TRBJ2-7	TGCGCCAGCAGCATTTCGACAGGGGCCTACGAGCAGTACTTC	CASSISTGAYEQYF
TRBV27	many	-	TRBJ2-1	TGTGCCAGCAGTTTTGTGGGGGGGCTCGGTGAGCAGTTCTTC	CASSFVGGLGEQFF